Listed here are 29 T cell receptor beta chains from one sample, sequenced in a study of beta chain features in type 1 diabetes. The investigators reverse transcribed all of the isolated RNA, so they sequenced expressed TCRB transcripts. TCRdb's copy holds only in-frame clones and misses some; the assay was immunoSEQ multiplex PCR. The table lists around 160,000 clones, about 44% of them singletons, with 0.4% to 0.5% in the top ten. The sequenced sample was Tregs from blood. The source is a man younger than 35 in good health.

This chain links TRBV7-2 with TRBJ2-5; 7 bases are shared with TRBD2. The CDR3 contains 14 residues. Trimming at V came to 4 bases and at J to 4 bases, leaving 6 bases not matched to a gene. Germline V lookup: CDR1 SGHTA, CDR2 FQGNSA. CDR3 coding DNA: TGTGCCAGCAGCTGGGGGAGGGGACCAGAGACCCAGTACTTC. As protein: CASSWGRGPETQYF.

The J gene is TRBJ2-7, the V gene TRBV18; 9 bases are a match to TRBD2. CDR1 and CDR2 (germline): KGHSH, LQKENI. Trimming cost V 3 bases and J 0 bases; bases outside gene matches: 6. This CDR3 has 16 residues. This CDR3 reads CASSPLSGRSSYEQYF. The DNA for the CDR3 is TGTGCCAGCTCACCTCTAAGCGGGAGGAGCTCCTACGAGCAGTACTTC.

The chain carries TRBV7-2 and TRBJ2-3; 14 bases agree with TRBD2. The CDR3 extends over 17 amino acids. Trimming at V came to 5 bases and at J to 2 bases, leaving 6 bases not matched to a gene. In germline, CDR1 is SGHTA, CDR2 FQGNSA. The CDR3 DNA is TGTGCCAGCAGCCTCCCGACTAGCGGGAGGGACACAGATACGCAGTATTTT. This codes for CASSLPTSGRDTDTQYF.

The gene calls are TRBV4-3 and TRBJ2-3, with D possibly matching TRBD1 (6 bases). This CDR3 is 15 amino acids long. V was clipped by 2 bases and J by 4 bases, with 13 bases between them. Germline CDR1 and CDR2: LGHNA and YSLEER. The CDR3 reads CASSQNGQFADTQYF. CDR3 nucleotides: TGCGCCAGCAGCCAAAATGGACAGTTCGCAGATACGCAGTATTTT.

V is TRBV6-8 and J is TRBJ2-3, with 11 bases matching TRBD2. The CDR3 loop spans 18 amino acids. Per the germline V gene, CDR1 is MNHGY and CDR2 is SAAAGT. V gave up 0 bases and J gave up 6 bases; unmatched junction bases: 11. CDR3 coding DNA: TGTGCCAGCAGTTACTCGACCCAAACTAGCGGGAGTTGGGATACGCAGTATTTT. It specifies CASSYSTQTSGSWDTQYF.

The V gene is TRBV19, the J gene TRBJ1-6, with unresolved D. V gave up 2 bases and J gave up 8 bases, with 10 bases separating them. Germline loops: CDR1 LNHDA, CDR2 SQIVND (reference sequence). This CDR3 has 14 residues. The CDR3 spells CASSIRGFDSPLHF. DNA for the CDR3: TGTGCCAGTAGTATACGAGGATTCGATTCACCCCTCCACTTT.

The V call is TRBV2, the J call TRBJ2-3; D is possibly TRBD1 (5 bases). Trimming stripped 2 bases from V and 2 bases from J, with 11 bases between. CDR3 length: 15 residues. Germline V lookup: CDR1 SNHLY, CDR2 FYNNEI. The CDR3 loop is CASSELAGNTDTQYF. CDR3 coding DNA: TGTGCCAGCAGTGAACTCGCAGGGAACACAGATACGCAGTATTTT.

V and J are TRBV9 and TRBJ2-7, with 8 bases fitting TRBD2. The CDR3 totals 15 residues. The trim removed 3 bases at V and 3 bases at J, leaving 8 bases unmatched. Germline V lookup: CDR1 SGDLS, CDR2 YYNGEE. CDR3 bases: TGTGCCAGCAGCGCGGGGGGGGACTTATACTACGAGCAGTACTTC. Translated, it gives CASSAGGDLYYEQYF.

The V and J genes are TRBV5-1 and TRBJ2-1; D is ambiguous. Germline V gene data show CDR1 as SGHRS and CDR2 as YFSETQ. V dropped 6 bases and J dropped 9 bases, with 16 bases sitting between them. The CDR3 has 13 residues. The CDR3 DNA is TGCGCCAGCACGAGTAACAGACGTCGTGAGCAGTTCTTC. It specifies CASTSNRRREQFF.

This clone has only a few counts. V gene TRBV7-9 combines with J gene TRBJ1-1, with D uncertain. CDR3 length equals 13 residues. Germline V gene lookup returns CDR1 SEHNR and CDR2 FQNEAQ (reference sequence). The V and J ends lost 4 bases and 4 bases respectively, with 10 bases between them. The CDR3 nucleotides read TGTGCCAGCAGCTCATTTCGGTCCACTGAAGCTTTCTTT. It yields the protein CASSSFRSTEAFF.

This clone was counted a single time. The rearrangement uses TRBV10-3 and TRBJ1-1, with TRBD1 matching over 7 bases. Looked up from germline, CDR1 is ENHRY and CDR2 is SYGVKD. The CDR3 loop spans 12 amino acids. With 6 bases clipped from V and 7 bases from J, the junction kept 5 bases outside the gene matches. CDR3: CAIRRGQGEAFF. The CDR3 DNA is TGTGCCATCAGGAGGGGGCAAGGTGAAGCTTTCTTT.

The CDR3 sequence: CASSRGTSNEQFF. The CDR3 DNA sequence: TGTGCCAGCAGCCGCGGGACTAGCAATGAGCAGTTCTTC. V is TRBV7-9 and J is TRBJ2-1, with 8 nucleotides matching TRBD2. The J segment lost 6 bases and the V segment lost 5 bases, leaving 3 bases of the junction unmatched. Germline CDR1 is SEHNR and CDR2 is FQNEAQ (reference sequence). There are 13 residues in the CDR3.

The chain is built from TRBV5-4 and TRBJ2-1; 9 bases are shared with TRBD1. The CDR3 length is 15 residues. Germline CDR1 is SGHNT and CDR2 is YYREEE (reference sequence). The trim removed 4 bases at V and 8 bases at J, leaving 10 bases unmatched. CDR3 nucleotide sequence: TGTGCCAGCAGCCGGTGGTGGACAGGGGTACATGAGCAGTTCTTC. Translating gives CASSRWWTGVHEQFF.

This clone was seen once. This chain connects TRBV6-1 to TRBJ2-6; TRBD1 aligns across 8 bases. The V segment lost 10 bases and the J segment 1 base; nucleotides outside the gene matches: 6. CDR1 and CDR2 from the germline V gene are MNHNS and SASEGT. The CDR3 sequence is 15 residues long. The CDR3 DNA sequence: TGTGCCACCGACAGGGGTTGGTCTGGGGCCAACGTCCTGACTTTC. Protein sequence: CATDRGWSGANVLTF.

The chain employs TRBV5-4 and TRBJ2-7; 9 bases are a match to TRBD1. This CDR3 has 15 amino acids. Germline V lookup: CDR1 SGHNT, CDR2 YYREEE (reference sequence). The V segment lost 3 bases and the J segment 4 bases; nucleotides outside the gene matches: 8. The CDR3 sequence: CASSYPGQGFYEQYF. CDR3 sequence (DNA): TGTGCCAGCAGCTATCCGGGACAGGGTTTTTACGAGCAGTACTTC.

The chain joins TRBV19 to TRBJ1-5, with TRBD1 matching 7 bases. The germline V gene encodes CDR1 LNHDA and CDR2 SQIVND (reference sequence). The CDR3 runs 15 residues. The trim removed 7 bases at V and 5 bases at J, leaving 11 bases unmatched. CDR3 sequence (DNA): TGTGCCAGTACCACTAGACAGGGCGGCTATCAGCCCCAGCATTTT. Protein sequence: CASTTRQGGYQPQHF.

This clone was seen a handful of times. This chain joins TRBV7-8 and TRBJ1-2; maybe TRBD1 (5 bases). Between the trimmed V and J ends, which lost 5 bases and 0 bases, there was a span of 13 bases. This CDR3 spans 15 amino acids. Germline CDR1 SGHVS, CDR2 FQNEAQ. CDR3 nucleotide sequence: TGTGCCAGCAGCCCGCAGGGCCTCCCTAACTATGGCTACACCTTC. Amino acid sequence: CASSPQGLPNYGYTF.

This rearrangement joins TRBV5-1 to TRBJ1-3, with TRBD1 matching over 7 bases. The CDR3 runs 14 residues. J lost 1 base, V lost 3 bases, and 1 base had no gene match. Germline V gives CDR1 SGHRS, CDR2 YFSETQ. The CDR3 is CASSSTGSGNTIYF. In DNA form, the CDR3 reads TGCGCCAGCAGCTCGACAGGGTCTGGAAACACCATATATTTT.

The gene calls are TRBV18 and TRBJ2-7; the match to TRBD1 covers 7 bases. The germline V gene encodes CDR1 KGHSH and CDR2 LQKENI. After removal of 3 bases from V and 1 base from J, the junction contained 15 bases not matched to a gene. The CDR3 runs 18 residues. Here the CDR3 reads CASSPMTGLSLRSYEQYF. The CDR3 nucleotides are TGTGCCAGCTCACCTATGACAGGGCTGAGCCTCCGTTCCTACGAGCAGTACTTC.

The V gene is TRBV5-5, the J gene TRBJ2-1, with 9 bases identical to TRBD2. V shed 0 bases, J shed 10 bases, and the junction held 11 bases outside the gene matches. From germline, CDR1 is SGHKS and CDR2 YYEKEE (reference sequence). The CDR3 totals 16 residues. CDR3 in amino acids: CASSLAVIAGVWEQFF. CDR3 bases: TGTGCCAGCAGCTTGGCCGTGATAGCGGGGGTTTGGGAGCAGTTCTTC.

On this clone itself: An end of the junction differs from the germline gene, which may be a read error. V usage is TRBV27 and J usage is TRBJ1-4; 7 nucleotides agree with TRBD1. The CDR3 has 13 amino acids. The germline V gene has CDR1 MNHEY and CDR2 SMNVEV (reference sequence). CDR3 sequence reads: CASRMTGSETLFF. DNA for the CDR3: TGTGCCAGCAGAATGACAGGGAGTGAAACACTGTTTTTT. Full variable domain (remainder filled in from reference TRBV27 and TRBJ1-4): EAQVTQNPRYLITVTGKKLTVTCSQNMNHEYMSWYRQDPGLGLRQIYYSMNVEVTDKGDVPEGYKVSRKEKRNFPLILESPSPNQTSLYFCASRMTGSETLFFGSGTQLSVL.

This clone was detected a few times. CDR3 in amino acids: CASSGGRGLEAFF. The CDR3, as DNA: TGTGCCAGCAGTGGGGGCAGGGGGCTTGAAGCTTTCTTT. This chain connects TRBV6-1 to TRBJ1-1; TRBD1 agrees at 8 bases. V lost 4 bases to trimming and J lost 7 bases; unmatched junction nucleotides: 5. Germline V CDR1 and CDR2: MNHNS, SASEGT. This CDR3 has 13 amino acids.

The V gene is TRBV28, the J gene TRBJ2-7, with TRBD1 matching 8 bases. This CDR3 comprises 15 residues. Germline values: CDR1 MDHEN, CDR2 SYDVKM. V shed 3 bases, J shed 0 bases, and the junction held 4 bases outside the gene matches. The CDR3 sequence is CASSFGQGLSYEQYF. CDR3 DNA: TGTGCCAGCAGTTTTGGACAGGGTCTCTCCTACGAGCAGTACTTC.

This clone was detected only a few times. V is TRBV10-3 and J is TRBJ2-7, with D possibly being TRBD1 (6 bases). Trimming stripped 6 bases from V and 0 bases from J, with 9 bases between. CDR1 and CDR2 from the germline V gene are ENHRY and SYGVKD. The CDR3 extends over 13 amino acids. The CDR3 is CAIRRDTSYEQYF. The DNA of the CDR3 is TGTGCCATCAGACGGGACACCTCCTACGAGCAGTACTTC.

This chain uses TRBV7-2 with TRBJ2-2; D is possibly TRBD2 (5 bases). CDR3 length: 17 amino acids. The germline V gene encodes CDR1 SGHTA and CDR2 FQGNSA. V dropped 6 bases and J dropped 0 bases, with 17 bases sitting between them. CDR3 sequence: CASSVRVRQTNTGELFF. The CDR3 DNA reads TGTGCCAGCAGTGTGCGGGTTCGGCAGACGAACACCGGGGAGCTGTTTTTT.

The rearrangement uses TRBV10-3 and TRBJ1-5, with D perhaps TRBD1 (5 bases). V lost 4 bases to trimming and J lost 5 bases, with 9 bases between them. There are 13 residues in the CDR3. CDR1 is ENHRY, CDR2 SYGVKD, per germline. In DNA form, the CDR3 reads TGTGCCATCAGTGGGACATCAGATCAGCCCCAGCATTTT. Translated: CAISGTSDQPQHF.

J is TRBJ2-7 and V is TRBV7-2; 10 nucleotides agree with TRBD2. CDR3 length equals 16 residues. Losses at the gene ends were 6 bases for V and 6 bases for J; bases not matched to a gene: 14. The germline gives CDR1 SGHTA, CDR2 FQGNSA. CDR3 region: CASRFGASGRGAEQYF. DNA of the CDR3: TGTGCCAGCAGATTTGGGGCTAGCGGGAGAGGGGCCGAGCAGTACTTC.

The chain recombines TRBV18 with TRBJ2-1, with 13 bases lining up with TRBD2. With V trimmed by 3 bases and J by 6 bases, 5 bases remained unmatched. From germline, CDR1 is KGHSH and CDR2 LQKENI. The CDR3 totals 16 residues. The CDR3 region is CASSPRLAGGGNEQFF. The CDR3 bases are TGTGCCAGCTCACCCCGACTAGCGGGAGGAGGCAATGAGCAGTTCTTC.

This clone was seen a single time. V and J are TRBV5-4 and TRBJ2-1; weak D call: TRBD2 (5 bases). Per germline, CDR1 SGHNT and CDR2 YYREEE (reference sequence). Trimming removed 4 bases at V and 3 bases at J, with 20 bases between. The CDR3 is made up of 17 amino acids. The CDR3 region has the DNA TGTGCCAGCAGCCTCTCCTCTCTGGCGGGCCTCTACAATGAGCAGTTCTTC. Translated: CASSLSSLAGLYNEQFF. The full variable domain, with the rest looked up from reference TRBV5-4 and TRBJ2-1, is ETGVTQSPTHLIKTRGQQVTLRCSSQSGHNTVSWYQQALGQGPQFIFQYYREEENGRGNFPPRFSGLQFPNYSSELNVNALELDDSALYLCASSLSSLAGLYNEQFFGPGTRLTVL.